The entry below gives a single TCR beta chain sequence along with its context. Its antigen is as yet unknown. This specimen belongs to a study of T cell responses to AZD1222 COVID-19 vaccine. Method: immunoSEQ multiplex PCR; TCRdb's copy keeps in-frame clones and lacks some. The sample holds about 150,000 clones, approximately 90% seen once. The study, taken as a whole, reports: Repertoires were obtained only post-peak T cell response.

Germline assignment: CDR1 LGHNA and CDR2 YNFKEQ. The CDR3 totals 15 residues. V lost 4 bases, J lost 5 bases, and 5 bases stayed unmatched. The material was peripheral blood, obtained on day 0 of AZD1222 vaccination. The chain combines TRBV4-2 with TRBJ2-5, with 12 nucleotides matching TRBD2. The TCR comes from an adult in good health. The CDR3 bases are TGTGCCAGCAGCCGACTCGGGACTAGCGGGGAGACCCAGTACTTC. Its protein product is CASSRLGTSGETQYF.